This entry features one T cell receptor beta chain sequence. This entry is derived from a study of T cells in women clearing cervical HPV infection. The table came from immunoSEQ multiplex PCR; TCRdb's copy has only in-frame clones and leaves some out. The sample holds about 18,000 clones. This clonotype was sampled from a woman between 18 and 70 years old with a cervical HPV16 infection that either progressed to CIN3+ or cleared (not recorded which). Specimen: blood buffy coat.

The CDR3 reads CASSVSNTGVYGYTF. The sequenced CDR3 bases are TGTGCCAGCAGTGTAAGCAATACAGGAGTCTATGGC. The rearrangement joins TRBV6-1 to TRBJ1-2, with D possibly matching TRBD1 (5 bases). Coverage ceases 3 residues before the CDR3 finishes, and the germline J gene fills in the end. Germline lookup yields CDR1 MNHNS and CDR2 SASEGT. This CDR3 region has 15 residues. Trimming left V 4 bases short and J 4 bases short, with 16 bases between.